This is a list of T cell receptor beta chains from one sample in a study of blood T cell repertoires in COVID-19. Sequencing used immunoSEQ multiplex PCR; TCRdb keeps in-frame clones, though not all of them. In the table there are about 440,000 clones, 80% to 95% of which are singletons. Sequencing input: PBMCs or T cells enriched from blood (not recorded which). The receptor set was obtained from a young man who had recovered from COVID-19. CDR3s include the opening cysteine and the closing phenylalanine or tryptophan. D genes are given only for firm matches. Clone size, where shown, is once, few, many, or a class for clones that have expanded.

d_call: NA; clone_size: NA; v_call: TRBV5-5; j_call: TRBJ1-5; cdr3_nt: TGTGCCAGCAGCTTCACAGGTAGCAATCAGCCCCAGCATTTT; cdr3_aa: CASSFTGSNQPQHF
d_call: TRBD1; clone_size: NA; v_call: TRBV6-1; j_call: TRBJ2-7; cdr3_nt: TGTGCCAGCAGTGAATCAGGCAGGGGGAAGTTGGAGCAGTACTTC; cdr3_aa: CASSESGRGKLEQYF
d_call: NA; clone_size: NA; v_call: TRBV19; j_call: TRBJ2-1; cdr3_nt: TGTGCCAGTAGTATCGTGCTAGCCAGTGAGCAGTTCTTC; cdr3_aa: CASSIVLASEQFF
d_call: NA; clone_size: NA; v_call: TRBV24-1; j_call: TRBJ1-1; cdr3_nt: TGTGCCACGCGCGGGGTTGAAGCTTTCTTT; cdr3_aa: CATRGVEAFF
d_call: TRBD2; clone_size: NA; v_call: TRBV7-2; j_call: TRBJ2-1; cdr3_nt: TGTGCCAGCAGCAGACTAGCGGGAGAGGGCTACAATGAGCAGTTCTTC; cdr3_aa: CASSRLAGEGYNEQFF
d_call: TRBD1; clone_size: NA; v_call: TRBV3-1/TRBV3-2; j_call: TRBJ1-1; cdr3_nt: TGTGCCAGCAGCCCGGATCCGACAGGGGGCTCTTTCTTT; cdr3_aa: CASSPDPTGGSFF
d_call: TRBD2; clone_size: NA; v_call: TRBV30; j_call: TRBJ2-7; cdr3_nt: TGTGCCTGGTTGGGACTAGCGGGAGGAGGGCGGCAGTACTTC; cdr3_aa: CAWLGLAGGGRQYF
d_call: NA; clone_size: NA; v_call: TRBV2; j_call: TRBJ2-7; cdr3_nt: TGTGCCAGCGCATCCGGGAGCCCGGGCTCCTACGAGCAGTACTTC; cdr3_aa: CASASGSPGSYEQYF
d_call: TRBD2; clone_size: NA; v_call: TRBV13; j_call: TRBJ2-1; cdr3_nt: TGTGCCAGCAGCTTAACTGGTCTAGCGGGGGCCTACAATGAGCAGTTCTTC; cdr3_aa: CASSLTGLAGAYNEQFF
d_call: TRBD1; clone_size: NA; v_call: TRBV28; j_call: TRBJ1-1; cdr3_nt: TGTGCCAGCAGTTTTTACCCCGCGACAGGGGACACTGAAGCTTTCTTT; cdr3_aa: CASSFYPATGDTEAFF
d_call: TRBD2; clone_size: NA; v_call: TRBV7-3; j_call: TRBJ2-3; cdr3_nt: TGTGCCAGCAGCTCGGGACTAGCGGGAGGGGCAGATACGCAGTATTTT; cdr3_aa: CASSSGLAGGADTQYF
d_call: NA; clone_size: NA; v_call: TRBV24-1; j_call: TRBJ2-1; cdr3_nt: TGTGCCACCGCGGCAGGGGACAATGAGCAGTTCTTC; cdr3_aa: CATAAGDNEQFF
d_call: TRBD1; clone_size: few; v_call: TRBV19; j_call: TRBJ1-2; cdr3_nt: TGTGCCAGTAGTTCGCAGGGGGATTATGGCTACACCTTC; cdr3_aa: CASSSQGDYGYTF
d_call: TRBD1; clone_size: NA; v_call: TRBV4-1; j_call: TRBJ2-1; cdr3_nt: TGCGCCAGCAGCCAAGATGGGCGACAGGGGATTGGGGAGCAGTTCTTC; cdr3_aa: CASSQDGRQGIGEQFF
d_call: TRBD2; clone_size: NA; v_call: TRBV18; j_call: TRBJ2-7; cdr3_nt: TGTGCCAGCTCATATAGCGGGGGTCGTTACGAGCAGTACTTC; cdr3_aa: CASSYSGGRYEQYF
d_call: TRBD2; clone_size: NA; v_call: TRBV28; j_call: TRBJ2-3; cdr3_nt: TGTGCCAGCAGCGAACCGACCGGGACTAGCGGGACAGCAGATACGCAGTATTTT; cdr3_aa: CASSEPTGTSGTADTQYF
d_call: TRBD1; clone_size: NA; v_call: TRBV11-3; j_call: TRBJ1-1; cdr3_nt: TGTGCCAGCAGCCTACAGGGGGATGGTGAAGCTTTCTTT; cdr3_aa: CASSLQGDGEAFF